A single sample gave rise to the 19 T cell receptor beta chains below, sequenced in a study of blood T cell repertoires in COVID-19. This table comes from immunoSEQ multiplex PCR, and its TCRdb copy is limited to in-frame clones, with some not included. This table holds 450,000 to 500,000 clones, approximately 85% found once. The sequenced sample was peripheral blood. The receptor source for this set is a human donor in a cohort sampled during active COVID-19.

The chain recombines TRBV7-9 with TRBJ1-2; no clear D. Trimming shortened V by 3 bases and J by 7 bases, and 12 bases separated the two germline ends. Per germline, CDR1 SEHNR and CDR2 FQNEAQ (reference sequence). This CDR3 has 13 residues. This CDR3 reads CASSLTQVRGYTF. The CDR3 bases are TGTGCCAGCAGCTTGACCCAGGTGCGTGGCTACACCTTC.

The chain joins TRBV28 to TRBJ2-2; D is unresolved. Per germline, CDR1 MDHEN and CDR2 SYDVKM. This CDR3 contains 12 residues. The V end lost 5 bases, the J end lost 5 bases, and 6 bases lay between the germline ends. The CDR3 DNA follows: TGTGCCAGCAGTCCCCTAACCGGGGAGCTGTTTTTT. As protein: CASSPLTGELFF.

The chain couples TRBV7-2 to TRBJ1-1, with 8 bases aligning to TRBD1. Germline loops: CDR1 SGHTA, CDR2 FQGNSA. V dropped 5 bases and J dropped 8; count of bases not matched to a gene: 10. This CDR3 is built from 14 residues. This chain's CDR3 is CASSPEGQADEAFF. The CDR3 nucleotides read TGTGCCAGCAGCCCGGAGGGACAGGCAGACGAAGCTTTCTTT.

The chain joins TRBV30 to TRBJ2-7, with D possibly TRBD2 on 5 matching bases. Trimming cost V 1 base and J 5 bases, with 15 bases left between them. Per the germline V gene, CDR1 is GTSNPN and CDR2 is SVGIG (reference sequence). The CDR3 consists of 14 residues. The CDR3 region is CAWSASHSDHEQYF. Here the CDR3 DNA reads TGTGCCTGGAGTGCTTCCCATAGCGACCACGAGCAGTACTTC.

The chain couples TRBV2 to TRBJ2-5; D is undetermined. V was clipped by 6 bases and J by 5 bases, with 19 bases between them. Germline V CDR1 and CDR2: SNHLY, FYNNEI. The CDR3 runs 15 residues. CDR3: CASSPTEATRETQYF. The CDR3 DNA is TGTGCCAGCAGCCCTACCGAGGCCACACGCGAGACCCAGTACTTC. The whole variable domain, remainder taken from reference TRBV2 and TRBJ2-5, is EPEVTQTPSHQVTQMGQEVILRCVPISNHLYFYWYRQILGQKVEFLVSFYNNEISEKSEIFDDQFSVERPDGSNFTLKIRSTKLEDSAMYFCASSPTEATRETQYFGPGTRLLVL.

The V gene is TRBV7-9, the J gene TRBJ2-7; TRBD2 matches at 10 bases. The CDR3 contains 14 residues. With V trimmed by 5 bases and J by 5 bases, 6 bases remained unmatched. Per germline, CDR1 SEHNR and CDR2 FQNEAQ (reference sequence). This CDR3 reads CASSLTSGTHEQYF. DNA of the CDR3: TGTGCCAGCAGCCTAACTAGCGGGACCCACGAGCAGTACTTC.

This rearrangement joins TRBV24-1 to TRBJ2-5, with D possibly TRBD2 on 6 matching bases. V dropped 5 bases and J dropped 5 bases, with 17 bases sitting between them. This CDR3 has 15 residues. The germline V gene has CDR1 KGHDR and CDR2 SFDVKD. CDR3 sequence reads: CATSGEAGPPETQYF. Here the CDR3 DNA reads TGTGCCACCAGTGGTGAGGCGGGACCGCCGGAGACCCAGTACTTC.

The CDR3 DNA reads as TGTGCCAGCAGCTTAACGGGACAGGGGGCTTCAGATACGCAGTATTTT. Amino acid sequence: CASSLTGQGASDTQYF. The chain joins TRBV7-3 to TRBJ2-3; 12 positions agree with TRBD1. CDR1 SGHTA and CDR2 FQGTGA come from the germline V gene. V dropped 0 bases and J dropped 4; count of bases not matched to a gene: 2. There are 16 residues in the CDR3.

The V gene is TRBV28, the J gene TRBJ2-1; TRBD2 aligns across 11 bases. CDR1 is MDHEN and CDR2 is SYDVKM in the germline V gene. V trimming: 4 bases; J trimming: 10 bases; junction bases outside the gene matches: 12. The length of the CDR3 is 16 residues. The CDR3 sequence is CASSSPGTSGFLEQFF. CDR3 in DNA: TGTGCCAGCAGTTCACCCGGGACTAGCGGATTTCTGGAGCAGTTCTTC.

The V gene is TRBV11-2, the J gene TRBJ2-3; 16 bases are a match to TRBD2. CDR1 and CDR2 (germline): SGHAT, FQNNGV. The CDR3 totals 19 residues. The trim removed 6 bases at V and 3 bases at J, leaving 12 bases unmatched. The CDR3 region has the DNA TGTGCCAGCAGACGTTGGGGGACTAGCGGGAGGGAGGTAACAGATACGCAGTATTTT. Amino acid sequence: CASRRWGTSGREVTDTQYF.

This clone was recorded once. The gene calls are TRBV6-2 or TRBV6-3 and TRBJ1-5, with D uncertain. The germline gives CDR1 MNHEY, CDR2 SVGEGT. The length of the CDR3 is 14 residues. V was shortened by 4 bases and J by 7 bases, with 14 bases between the two germline ends. This CDR3 is CASSSQAIQQPQHF. CDR3 in DNA: TGTGCCAGCAGTTCCCAGGCAATTCAGCAGCCCCAGCATTTT.

The chain joins TRBV7-2 to TRBJ2-2, with 10 bases matching TRBD2. Germline V gene lookup returns CDR1 SGHTA and CDR2 FQGNSA. This CDR3 is built from 15 residues. The V segment lost 5 bases and the J segment 6 bases; nucleotides outside the gene matches: 6. The CDR3 nucleotides are TGTGCCAGCAGCCAACGAGCGGGAGGGGCCGGGGAGCTGTTTTTT. Amino acids: CASSQRAGGAGELFF.

The chain carries TRBV2 and TRBJ2-2; maybe TRBD1 (6 bases). V dropped 5 bases and J dropped 5 bases, with 9 bases sitting between them. CDR1 SNHLY and CDR2 FYNNEI come from the germline V gene. The CDR3 is 13 amino acids. The chain's CDR3 is CASSSDRTGELFF. The CDR3 region has the DNA TGTGCCAGCAGTTCTGACAGGACCGGGGAGCTGTTTTTT.

V gene TRBV19 combines with J gene TRBJ1-5, with 12 bases that match TRBD1. CDR1 is LNHDA and CDR2 is SQIVND in the germline V gene (reference sequence). The CDR3 spans 18 residues. J lost 6 bases, V lost 2 bases, and 11 bases had no gene match. This CDR3 is CASSIMGRDRGHGQPQHF. Here the CDR3 DNA reads TGTGCCAGTAGTATAATGGGAAGGGACAGGGGGCATGGTCAGCCCCAGCATTTT.

This rearrangement joins TRBV9 to TRBJ1-1; a possible D gene is TRBD1 (5 bases). The V and J ends lost 0 bases and 3 bases respectively, with 12 bases between them. Germline CDR1 is SGDLS and CDR2 is YYNGEE. CDR3 length: 15 residues. The CDR3 nucleotides read TGTGCCAGCAGCGTAGGCGGGGGTCGGGACACTGAAGCTTTCTTT. It specifies CASSVGGGRDTEAFF.

The CDR3 region has the DNA TGTGCCTGGAGTACTCGGGAGGGGGCAGATACGCAGTATTTT. Protein product: CAWSTREGADTQYF. This chain connects TRBV30 to TRBJ2-3; 8 bases agree with TRBD2. Germline trimming cut 2 bases from V and 4 bases from J; bases unmatched to any gene: 5. CDR1 is GTSNPN and CDR2 is SVGIG in the germline V gene (reference sequence). CDR3 size: 14 residues.

This chain connects TRBV5-6 to TRBJ1-4; D gene uncertain. The CDR3 spans 13 residues. V gave up 1 base and J gave up 8 bases, with 9 bases separating them. Germline V gene data show CDR1 as SGHDT and CDR2 as YYEEEE. This chain's CDR3 is CASSLIDNEKLFF. The CDR3 bases are TGTGCCAGCAGCTTGATCGACAACGAAAAACTGTTTTTT.

This clone was detected once. This rearrangement joins TRBV7-8 to TRBJ2-2; TRBD2 matches at 13 bases. Trimming removed 6 bases from V and 1 base from J; junction bases left unmatched: 8. CDR1 SGHVS and CDR2 FQNEAQ come from the germline V gene. This CDR3 has 18 residues. CDR3 sequence reads: CASSWTSGSIGNTGELFF. Here the CDR3 DNA reads TGTGCCAGCAGTTGGACTAGCGGGAGTATAGGGAACACCGGGGAGCTGTTTTTT.

The chain joins TRBV5-6 to TRBJ1-1; D perhaps matches TRBD1 (6 bases). The V end was cut by 0 bases, the J end by 5 bases, with 17 bases between. This CDR3 spans 16 amino acids. Germline CDR1 and CDR2: SGHDT and YYEEEE. This chain's CDR3 is CASSLELGAIGTEAFF. The CDR3 nucleotides read TGTGCCAGCAGCTTGGAACTGGGGGCAATAGGAACTGAAGCTTTCTTT.